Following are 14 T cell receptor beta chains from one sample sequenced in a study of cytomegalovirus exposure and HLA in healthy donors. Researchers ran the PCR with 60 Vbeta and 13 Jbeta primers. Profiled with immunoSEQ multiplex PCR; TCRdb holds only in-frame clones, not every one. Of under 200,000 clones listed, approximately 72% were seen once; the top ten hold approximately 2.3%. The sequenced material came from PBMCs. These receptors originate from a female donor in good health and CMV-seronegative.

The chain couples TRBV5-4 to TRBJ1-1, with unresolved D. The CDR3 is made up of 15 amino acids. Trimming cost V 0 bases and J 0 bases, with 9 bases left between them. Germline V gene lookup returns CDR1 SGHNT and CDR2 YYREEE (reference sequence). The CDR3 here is CASSLGSVLNTEAFF. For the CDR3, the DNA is TGTGCCAGCAGCTTGGGTAGTGTCCTGAACACTGAAGCTTTCTTT.

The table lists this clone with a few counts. In DNA form, the CDR3 reads TGCGCCAGCAGCTCACTAGCGGGAGGCTACGAGCAGTACTTC. Residues: CASSSLAGGYEQYF. The V gene is TRBV5-1, the J gene TRBJ2-7; 12 bases fit TRBD2. The CDR3 consists of 14 residues. V was clipped by 3 bases and J by 3 bases; unmatched bases: 1. Per the germline V gene, CDR1 is SGHRS and CDR2 is YFSETQ.

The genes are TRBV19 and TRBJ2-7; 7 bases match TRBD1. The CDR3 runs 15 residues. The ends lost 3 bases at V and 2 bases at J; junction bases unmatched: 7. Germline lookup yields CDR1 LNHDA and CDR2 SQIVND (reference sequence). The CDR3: CASSIGQAMTYEQYF. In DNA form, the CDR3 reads TGTGCCAGTAGTATTGGACAGGCTATGACCTACGAGCAGTACTTC.

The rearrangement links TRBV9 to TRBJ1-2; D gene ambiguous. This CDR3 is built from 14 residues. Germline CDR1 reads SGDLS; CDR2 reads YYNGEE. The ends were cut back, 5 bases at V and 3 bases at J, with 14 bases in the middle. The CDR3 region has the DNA TGTGCCAGCAGTCCTGGTTCCCAGGACTATGGCTACACCTTC. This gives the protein CASSPGSQDYGYTF. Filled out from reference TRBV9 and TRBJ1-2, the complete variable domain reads DSGVTQTPKHLITATGQRVTLRCSPRSGDLSVYWYQQSLDQGLQFLIQYYNGEERAKGNILERFSAQQFPDLHSELNLSSLELGDSALYFCASSPGSQDYGYTFGSGTRLTVV.

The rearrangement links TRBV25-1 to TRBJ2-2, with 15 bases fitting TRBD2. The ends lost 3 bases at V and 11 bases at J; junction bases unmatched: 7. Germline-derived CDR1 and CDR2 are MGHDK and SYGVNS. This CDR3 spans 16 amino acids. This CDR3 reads CASSEGLAGGIGELFF. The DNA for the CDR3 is TGTGCCAGCAGTGAGGGACTAGCGGGAGGTATTGGCGAGCTGTTTTTT.

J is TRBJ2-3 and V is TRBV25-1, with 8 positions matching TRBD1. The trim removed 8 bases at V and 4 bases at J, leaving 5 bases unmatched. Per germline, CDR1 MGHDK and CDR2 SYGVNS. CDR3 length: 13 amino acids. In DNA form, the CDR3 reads TGTGCCAGCGGCTCAGGGGGCGCAGATACGCAGTATTTT. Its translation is CASGSGGADTQYF.

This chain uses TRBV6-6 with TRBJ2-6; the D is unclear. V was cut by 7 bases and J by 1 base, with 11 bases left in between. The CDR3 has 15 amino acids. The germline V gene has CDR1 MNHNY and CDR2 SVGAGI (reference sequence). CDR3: CASNREASGANVLTF. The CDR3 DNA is TGTGCCAGCAACCGTGAGGCATCTGGGGCCAACGTCCTGACTTTC.

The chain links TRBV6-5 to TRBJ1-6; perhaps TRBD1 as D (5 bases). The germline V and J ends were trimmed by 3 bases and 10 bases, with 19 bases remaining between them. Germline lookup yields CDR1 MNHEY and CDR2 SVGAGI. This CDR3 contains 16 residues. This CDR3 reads CASSYGMPRAPSPLHF. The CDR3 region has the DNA TGTGCCAGCAGTTATGGTATGCCCAGGGCTCCCTCACCCCTCCACTTT.

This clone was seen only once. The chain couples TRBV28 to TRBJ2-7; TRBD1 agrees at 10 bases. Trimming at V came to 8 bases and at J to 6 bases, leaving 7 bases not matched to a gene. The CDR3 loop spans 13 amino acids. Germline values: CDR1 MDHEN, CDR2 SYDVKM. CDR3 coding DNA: TGTGCCAGCTGGGGGACAGGGGTGGGCGAGCAGTACTTC. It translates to CASWGTGVGEQYF.

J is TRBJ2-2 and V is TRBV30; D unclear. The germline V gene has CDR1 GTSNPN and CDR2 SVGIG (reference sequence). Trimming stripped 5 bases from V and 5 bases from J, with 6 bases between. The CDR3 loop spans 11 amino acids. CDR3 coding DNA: TGTGCCTGGGCTAATACCGGGGAGCTGTTTTTT. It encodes CAWANTGELFF.

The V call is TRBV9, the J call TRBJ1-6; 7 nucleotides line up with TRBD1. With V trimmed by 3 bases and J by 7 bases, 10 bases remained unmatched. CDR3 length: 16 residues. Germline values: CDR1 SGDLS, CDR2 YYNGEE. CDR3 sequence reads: CASSERPTGYNSPLHF. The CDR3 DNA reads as TGTGCCAGCAGCGAGAGACCGACAGGGTACAATTCACCCCTCCACTTT.

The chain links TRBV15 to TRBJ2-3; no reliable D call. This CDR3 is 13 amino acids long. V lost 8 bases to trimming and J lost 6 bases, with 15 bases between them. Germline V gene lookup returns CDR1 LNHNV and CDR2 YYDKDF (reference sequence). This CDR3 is CATGALSADTQYF. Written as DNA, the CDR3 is TGTGCCACCGGAGCCCTATCCGCCGATACGCAGTATTTT.

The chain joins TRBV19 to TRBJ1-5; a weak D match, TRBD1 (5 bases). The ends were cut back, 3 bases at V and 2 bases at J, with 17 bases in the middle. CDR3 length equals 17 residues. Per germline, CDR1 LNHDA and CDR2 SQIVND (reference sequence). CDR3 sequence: CASSMGGSSRGNQPQHF. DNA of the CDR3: TGTGCCAGTAGTATGGGGGGTTCCTCTAGGGGCAATCAGCCCCAGCATTTT.

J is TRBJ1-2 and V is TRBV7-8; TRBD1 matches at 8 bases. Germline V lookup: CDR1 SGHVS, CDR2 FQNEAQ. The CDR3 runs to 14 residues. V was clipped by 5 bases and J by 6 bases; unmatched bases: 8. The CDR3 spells CASSVGTGRDGYTF. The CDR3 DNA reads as TGTGCCAGCAGCGTAGGGACAGGTAGGGATGGCTACACCTTC.